Below, one T cell receptor (beta chain) is given with its context. The antigen remains unidentified. This entry comes from a study of T cells after yellow fever vaccination. Findings and caveats of the study: The study found a weaker secondary response that peaked faster, day 5 versus 15.

As TCR cDNA was made by 5'RACE template switching, a universal primer site and UMIs were added. Via MiXCR, TCRdb re-called the 5' RACE reads, giving one row per CDR3 protein. Seen here are hundreds of thousands of distinct CDR3 sequences, roughly 13% observed once, and the top ten hold more than 13%. The junction had 16 bases not matched to a gene; V was cut back by 2 bases and J by 6 bases. The CDR3 has 18 amino acids. Germline-derived CDR1 and CDR2 are MNHEY and SVGEGT. Sequenced material: PBMCs, taken on the day of the yellow fever booster vaccination. The chain joins TRBV6-2 or TRBV6-3 to TRBJ1-2; TRBD1 matches 9 bases. The source is a man aged 25 to 40 who received the YFV17D yellow fever vaccine. The CDR3 coding sequence is TGTGCCAGCAGTTACCCGGGACAGGGCTACCGCGATGGTAATGGCTACACCTTC. It translates to CASSYPGQGYRDGNGYTF.